The clone carrying this T cell receptor beta chain was counted only a few times. Its cognate antigen is unknown. The ends were cut back, 8 bases at V and 7 bases at J, with 2 bases in the middle. This CDR3 region has 8 residues. Germline lookup yields CDR1 SNHLY and CDR2 FYNNEI. This entry belongs to a study of graft-versus-host responses after intestinal transplantation. For the study at large: Anti-thymocyte globulin induction was given to all recipients, followed by tacrolimus and steroids for 2 to 4 years. Findings and limits, study-wide: GvH clones appeared in recipient marrow, some first in ileum or blood. Early post-transplant declines in HvG were associated with peak levels of circulating GvH clones.

Clones were read by immunoSEQ multiplex PCR, and TCRdb kept only the in-frame ones, dropping some. The sample includes about 16,000 clones, roughly 78% of them seen just once. Intraepithelial plus lamina propria lymphocytes were released by processing graft tissue. The sequence was collected from a human patient who received an intestinal transplant, so some T cells may come from the graft donor. The chain employs TRBV2 and TRBJ1-1; D not certain. Sample: ileum tissue, taken roughly 98 days after intestinal transplant. CDR3 nucleotides: TGTGCCAGCCTTGAAGCTTTCTTT. It codes for CASLEAFF.